This T cell receptor (beta chain) is drawn from a study of early T cells in non-severe SARS-CoV-2 infection (dated by TCRdb to the early 2020s). For context, the study as a whole: Because TCR sequencing relied on bulk RNA taken from unsorted whole blood, pairing of alpha and beta chains was not possible. General conclusions and limits of the study: Matching against VDJdb was skewed toward anti-spike CD8 responses, likely underestimated virus-specific expansions, and missed private and CD4 specificities.

Notes on this clonotype: Its antigen is currently not known. Its ends do not fully match the called genes, so a read error is possible.

Library method: 5' RACE. The instrument given in TCRdb is NextSeq 500. Unique molecular identifiers were attached to individual cDNA molecules in the TCR library protocol so that sequencing error and PCR bias could be corrected. Sequencing covered both TCR alpha and beta chains, and within each sample the abundances of alpha and beta sequences were tightly co-correlated. From the authors' description of their analysis: Decombinator V4 was used to perform V gene, J gene and CDR3 annotation of TCR sequences. Expanded TCRs were defined as changing significantly between any two time points under a Poisson model with p below 0.0001. TCR abundances were normalised to the total number of TCRs sequenced in each sample and reported as counts per million. TRAV1-2 paired with TRAJ12, TRAJ20 or TRAJ33 defined MAIT TCRs, while TRAV10 paired with TRAJ18 defined iNKT TCRs. A search of VDJdb, accessed on 1 November 2021, was run for TCRs annotated to CMV, EBV and SARS-CoV-2, with TCRs annotated for multiple antigens excluded. Using fastp at Q25 and MiXCR, TCRdb reprocessed the public reads and kept productive beta chains. Identical CDR3 proteins give one entry, which carries the most common genes and DNA. TCRdb, rather than the study authors, made the V and J calls. This sample holds about 80,000 distinct CDR3 sequences; roughly 12% were observed only once. Clones ranked in the top ten supply roughly 3.2% of the sample.

The study was a case-control design nested within a healthcare worker cohort in London, UK, with weekly nasopharyngeal swab PCR tests and blood sampling. Healthcare workers were enrolled in the week of the UK lockdown, from 23 to 31 March 2020, and were followed every week for up to roughly 16 weeks. There are 12 amino acids in the CDR3, from cysteine to phenylalanine inclusive. Just CDR3 DNA is preserved here, 36 bases in frame from base 1. Per the germline V gene, SGHVS is the CDR1 and FNYEAQ is the CDR2. This clonotype was obtained from an adult who was a healthcare worker with PCR-confirmed SARS-CoV-2 infection or an uninfected control (not recorded which). The rearranged segments are TRBV7-6 and TRBJ2-3; the D gene assignment is ambiguous. The specimen sequenced was whole blood. The DNA is TGTGTCAGCAGCACGAACACAGATACGCAGTATTTT. Its product reads: CVSSTNTDTQYF. The entire variable domain, with the stretches around the CDR3 drawn from the reference TRBV7-6 and TRBJ2-3 proteins, is GAGVSQSPRYKVTKRGQDVALRCDPISGHVSLYWYRQALGQGPEFLTYFNYEAQQDKSGLPNDRFSAERPEGSISTLTIQRTEQRDSAMYRCVSSTNTDTQYFGPGTRLTVL.